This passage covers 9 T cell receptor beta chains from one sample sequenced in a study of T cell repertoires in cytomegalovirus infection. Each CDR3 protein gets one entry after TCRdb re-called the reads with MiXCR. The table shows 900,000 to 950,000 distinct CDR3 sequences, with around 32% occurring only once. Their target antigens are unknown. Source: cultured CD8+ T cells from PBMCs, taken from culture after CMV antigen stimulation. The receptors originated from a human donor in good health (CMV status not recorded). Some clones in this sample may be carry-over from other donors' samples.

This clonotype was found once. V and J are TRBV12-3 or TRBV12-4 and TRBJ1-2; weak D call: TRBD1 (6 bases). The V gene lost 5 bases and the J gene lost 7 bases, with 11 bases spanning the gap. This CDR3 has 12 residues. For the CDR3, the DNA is TGTGCCAGCAGTACAGGGAGTCCTGGCTACACCTTC. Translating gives CASSTGSPGYTF.

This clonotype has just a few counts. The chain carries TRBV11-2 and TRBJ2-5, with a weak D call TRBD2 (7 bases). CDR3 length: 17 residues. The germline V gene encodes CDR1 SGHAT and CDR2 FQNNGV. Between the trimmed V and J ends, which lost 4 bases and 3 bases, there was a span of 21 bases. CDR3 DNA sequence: TGTGCCAGCAGCTCAATAAGTCGGGGGGCCCTTGAAGAGACCCAGTACTTC. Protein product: CASSSISRGALEETQYF.

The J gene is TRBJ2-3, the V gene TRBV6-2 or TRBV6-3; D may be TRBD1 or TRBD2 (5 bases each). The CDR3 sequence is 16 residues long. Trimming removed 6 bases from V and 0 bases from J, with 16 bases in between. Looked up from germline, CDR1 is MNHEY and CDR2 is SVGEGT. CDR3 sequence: CASSIGTHTSTDTQYF. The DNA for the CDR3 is TGTGCCAGCAGCATCGGGACGCACACTAGCACAGATACGCAGTATTTT.

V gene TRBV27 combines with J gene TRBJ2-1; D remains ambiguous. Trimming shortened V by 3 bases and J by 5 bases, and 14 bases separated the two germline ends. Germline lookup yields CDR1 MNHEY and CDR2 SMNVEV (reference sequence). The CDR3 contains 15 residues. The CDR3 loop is CASSFRTLPNNEQFF. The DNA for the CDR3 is TGTGCCAGCAGTTTTCGGACCCTACCTAACAATGAGCAGTTCTTC.

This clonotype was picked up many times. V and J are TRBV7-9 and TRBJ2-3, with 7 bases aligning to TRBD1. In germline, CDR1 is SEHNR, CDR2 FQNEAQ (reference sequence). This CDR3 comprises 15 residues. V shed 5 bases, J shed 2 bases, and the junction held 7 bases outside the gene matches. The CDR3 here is CASSPKQGYTDTQYF. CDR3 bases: TGTGCCAGCAGCCCAAAACAGGGGTACACAGATACGCAGTATTTT.

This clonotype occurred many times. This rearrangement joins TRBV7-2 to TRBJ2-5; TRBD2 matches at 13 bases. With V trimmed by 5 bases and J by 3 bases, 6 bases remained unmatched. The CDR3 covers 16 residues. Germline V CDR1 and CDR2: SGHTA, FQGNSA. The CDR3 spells CASSPGTSGDEETQYF. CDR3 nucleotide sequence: TGTGCCAGCAGCCCCGGGACTAGCGGGGATGAAGAGACCCAGTACTTC.

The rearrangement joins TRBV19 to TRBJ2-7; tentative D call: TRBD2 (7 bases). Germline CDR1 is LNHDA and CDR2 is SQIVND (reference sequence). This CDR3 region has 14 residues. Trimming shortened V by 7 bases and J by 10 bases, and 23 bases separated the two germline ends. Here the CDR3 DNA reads TGTGCCAGTATCCCCAAACAGGGAGCGGGGAAACAGTACTTC. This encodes CASIPKQGAGKQYF.

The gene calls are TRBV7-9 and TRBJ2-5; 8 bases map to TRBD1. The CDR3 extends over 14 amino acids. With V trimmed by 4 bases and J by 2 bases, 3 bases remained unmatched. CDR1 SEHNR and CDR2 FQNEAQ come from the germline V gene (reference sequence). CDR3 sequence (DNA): TGTGCCAGCAGCTCAGGGGGCCGACAAGAGACCCAGTACTTC. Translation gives CASSSGGRQETQYF.

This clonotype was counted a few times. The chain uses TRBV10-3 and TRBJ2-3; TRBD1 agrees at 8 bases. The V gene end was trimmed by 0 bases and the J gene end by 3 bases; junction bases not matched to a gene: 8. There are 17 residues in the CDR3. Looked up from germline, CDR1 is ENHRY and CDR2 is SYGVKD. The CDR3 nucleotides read TGTGCCATCAGTGAGTCGATCCAGGGGGCATGGACAGATACGCAGTATTTT. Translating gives CAISESIQGAWTDTQYF.